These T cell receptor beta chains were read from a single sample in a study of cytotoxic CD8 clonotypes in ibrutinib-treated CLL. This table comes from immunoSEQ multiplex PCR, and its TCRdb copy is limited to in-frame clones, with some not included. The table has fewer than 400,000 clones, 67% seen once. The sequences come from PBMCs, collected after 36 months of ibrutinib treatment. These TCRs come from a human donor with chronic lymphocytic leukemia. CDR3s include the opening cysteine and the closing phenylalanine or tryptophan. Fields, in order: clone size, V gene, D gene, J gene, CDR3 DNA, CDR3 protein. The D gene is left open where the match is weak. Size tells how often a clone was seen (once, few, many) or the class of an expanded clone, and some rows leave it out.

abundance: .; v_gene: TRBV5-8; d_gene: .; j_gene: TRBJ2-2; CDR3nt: TGTGCCAGCAGCCAATCACCCCGGGGGGCGGGGAACACCGGGGAGCTGTTTTTT; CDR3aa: CASSQSPRGAGNTGELFF
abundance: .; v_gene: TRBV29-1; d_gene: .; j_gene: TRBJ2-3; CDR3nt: TGCAGCGTTGCGGCCAGGTTTTCTAATGTCACGCAGTATTTT; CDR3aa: CSVAARFSNVTQYF
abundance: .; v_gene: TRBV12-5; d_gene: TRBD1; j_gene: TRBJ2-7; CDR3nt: TGTGCTAGTGGTACCAACAGGGGTTACGAGCAGTACTTC; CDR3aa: CASGTNRGYEQYF
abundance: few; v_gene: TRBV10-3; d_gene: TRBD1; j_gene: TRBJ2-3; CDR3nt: TGTGCCATCCAGCTGACAGGGGGAAGCACAGATACGCAGTATTTT; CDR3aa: CAIQLTGGSTDTQYF
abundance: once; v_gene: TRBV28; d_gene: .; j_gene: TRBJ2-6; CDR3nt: TGTGCCAGCAGTTTCATGGGGGCTATTGGGGCCAACGTCCTGACTTTC; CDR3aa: CASSFMGAIGANVLTF
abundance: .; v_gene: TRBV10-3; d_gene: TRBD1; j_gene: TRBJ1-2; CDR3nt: TGTGCCATCAGCTCAGGAGGGACAGGGGGCATCTATGGCTACACCTTC; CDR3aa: CAISSGGTGGIYGYTF
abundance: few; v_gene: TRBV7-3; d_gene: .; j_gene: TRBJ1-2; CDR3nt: TGTGCCAGCAGCCCAGCTGCGGGGGTCGACTATGGCTACACCTTC; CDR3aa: CASSPAAGVDYGYTF
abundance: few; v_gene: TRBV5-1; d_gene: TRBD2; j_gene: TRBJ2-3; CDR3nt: TGCGCCAGCAGCTTGAGCGGGGTAGATACGCAGTATTTT; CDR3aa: CASSLSGVDTQYF
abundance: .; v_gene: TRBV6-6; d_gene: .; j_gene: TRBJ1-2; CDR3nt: TGTGCCAGCAGTTCCACTGGAGACGGCTACACCTTC; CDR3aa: CASSSTGDGYTF
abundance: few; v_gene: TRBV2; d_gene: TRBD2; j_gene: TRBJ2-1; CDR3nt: TGTGCCATCCTAACCTCGACTAGCGGGGGGGCGGGTGAGCAGTTCTTC; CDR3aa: CAILTSTSGGAGEQFF
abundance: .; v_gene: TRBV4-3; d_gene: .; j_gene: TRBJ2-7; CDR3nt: TGCGCCAGCAGCCAAGTTCATCTAAGCTCCTACGAGCAGTACTTC; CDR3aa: CASSQVHLSSYEQYF
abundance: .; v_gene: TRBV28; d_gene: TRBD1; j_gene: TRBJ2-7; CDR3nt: TGTGCCAGCAGCCCTAGGACAGGGAACGAGCAGTACTTC; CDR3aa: CASSPRTGNEQYF
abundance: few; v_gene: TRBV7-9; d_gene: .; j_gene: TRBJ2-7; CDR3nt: TGTGCCAGCAGCTCCGGTAGTCGCTACGAGCAGTACTTC; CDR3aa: CASSSGSRYEQYF
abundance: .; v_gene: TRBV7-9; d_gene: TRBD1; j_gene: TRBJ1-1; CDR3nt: TGTGCCAGCAGCCCCTCCGGGACAGGGGGGCGGAACACTGAAGCTTTCTTT; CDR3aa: CASSPSGTGGRNTEAFF
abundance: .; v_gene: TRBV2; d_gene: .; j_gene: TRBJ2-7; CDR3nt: TGTGCCAGCAGCAATACACTAAGAGGTTACGAGCAGTACTTC; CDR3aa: CASSNTLRGYEQYF
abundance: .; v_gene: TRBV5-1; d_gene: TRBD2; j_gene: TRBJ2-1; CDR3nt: TGCGCCAGCGCGGGGACTAGCCAGGGTGAGCAGTTCTTC; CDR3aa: CASAGTSQGEQFF
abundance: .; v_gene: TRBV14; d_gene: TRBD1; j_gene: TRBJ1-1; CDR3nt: TGTGCCAGCAGCCAAGCCGGGACAGGGAGGGGGAACACTGAAGCTTTCTTT; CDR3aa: CASSQAGTGRGNTEAFF
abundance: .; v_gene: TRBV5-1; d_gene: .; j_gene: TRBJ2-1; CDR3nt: TGCGCCAGCAGCTTGGTCGTGTTACGCCATGAGCAGTTCTTC; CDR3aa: CASSLVVLRHEQFF
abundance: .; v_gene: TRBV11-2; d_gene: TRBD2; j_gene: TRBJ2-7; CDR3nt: TGTGCCAGCAGCCGAAGAGCGGGAGGGGCATCCTACGAGCAGTACTTC; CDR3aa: CASSRRAGGASYEQYF
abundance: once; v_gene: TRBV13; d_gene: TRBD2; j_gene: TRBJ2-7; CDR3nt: TGTGCCACCGCACTAGCGGGAGACTCCTACGAGCAGTACTTC; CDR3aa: CATALAGDSYEQYF
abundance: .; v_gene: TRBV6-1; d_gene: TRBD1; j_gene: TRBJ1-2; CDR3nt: TGTGCCAGCAGTGGGACGGACAGGGGTAACTATGGCTACACCTTC; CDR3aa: CASSGTDRGNYGYTF
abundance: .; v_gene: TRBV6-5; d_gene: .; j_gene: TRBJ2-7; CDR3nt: TGTGCCAGCAGTTACCGCCACTCCTACGAGCAGTACTTC; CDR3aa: CASSYRHSYEQYF
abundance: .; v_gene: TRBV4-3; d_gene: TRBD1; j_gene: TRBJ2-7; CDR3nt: TGCGCCAGCAGCCAAGATAACGGACAGGGGGCTGAGCAGTACTTC; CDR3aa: CASSQDNGQGAEQYF
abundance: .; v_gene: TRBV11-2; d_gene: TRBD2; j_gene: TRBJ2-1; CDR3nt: TGTGCCAGCAGCAGAGCCGGGGGGGGAACCTACAATGAGCAGTTCTTC; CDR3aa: CASSRAGGGTYNEQFF
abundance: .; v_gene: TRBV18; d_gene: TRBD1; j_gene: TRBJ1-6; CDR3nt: TGTGCCAGCTCAGTCCGACAGGGTTCGTCACCCCTCCACTTT; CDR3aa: CASSVRQGSSPLHF
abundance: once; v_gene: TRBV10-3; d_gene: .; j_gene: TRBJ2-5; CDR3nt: TGTGCTGCCGGGGAGGAGACCCAGTACTTC; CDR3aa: CAAGEETQYF
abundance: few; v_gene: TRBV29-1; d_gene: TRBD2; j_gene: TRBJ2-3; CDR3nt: TGCAGCGTTCCCGGTGGACTAGCGGATTCCACAGATACGCAGTATTTT; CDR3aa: CSVPGGLADSTDTQYF
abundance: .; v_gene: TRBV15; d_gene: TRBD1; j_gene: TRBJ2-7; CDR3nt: TGTGCCACCAGCGACAGGGTAACCCACGAGCAGTACTTC; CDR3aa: CATSDRVTHEQYF